This T cell receptor beta chain appears in the sequencing data of a study of cytomegalovirus exposure and HLA in healthy donors. Overall study results and limits: Listed as cytomegalovirus-associated were 150 to 200 TCR beta chains.

On this clone: Its antigen remains unidentified.

PCR involved 60 Vbeta and 13 Jbeta primers. Assay: immunoSEQ multiplex PCR; the TCRdb copy retains only in-frame clones and omits some. The sample lists 140,000 to 150,000 clones, 80% to 85% occurring once. Those who donated were healthy bone marrow donors. This receptor was identified in a male donor in good health and CMV-seronegative. Source material: PBMCs.

The CDR3 spells CASRFVDSQETQYF. The DNA of the CDR3 is TGTGCCAGCAGGTTTGTGGACAGCCAAGAGACCCAGTACTTC. The gene calls are TRBV5-6 and TRBJ2-5; D possibly corresponds to TRBD1 (6 bases). V lost 5 bases, J lost 1 base, and 12 bases lay in between. The CDR3 is 14 residues long. CDR1 and CDR2 from the germline V gene are SGHDT and YYEEEE.